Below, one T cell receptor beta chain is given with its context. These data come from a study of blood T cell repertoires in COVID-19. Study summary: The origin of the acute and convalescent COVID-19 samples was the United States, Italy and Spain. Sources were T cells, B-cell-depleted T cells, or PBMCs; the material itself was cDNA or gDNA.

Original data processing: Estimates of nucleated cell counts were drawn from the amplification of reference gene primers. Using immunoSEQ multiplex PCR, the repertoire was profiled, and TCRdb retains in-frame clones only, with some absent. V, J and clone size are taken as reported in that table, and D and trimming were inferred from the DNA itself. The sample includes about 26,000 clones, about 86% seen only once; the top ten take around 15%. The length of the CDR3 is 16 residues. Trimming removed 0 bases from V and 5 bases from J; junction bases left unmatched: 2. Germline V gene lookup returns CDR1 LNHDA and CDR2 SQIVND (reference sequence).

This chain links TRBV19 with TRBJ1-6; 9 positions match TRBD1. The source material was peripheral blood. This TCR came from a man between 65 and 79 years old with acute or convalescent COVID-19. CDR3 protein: CASSIDGTGNNSPLHF. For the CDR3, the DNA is TGTGCCAGTAGTATAGACGGGACAGGGAATAATTCACCCCTCCACTTT.